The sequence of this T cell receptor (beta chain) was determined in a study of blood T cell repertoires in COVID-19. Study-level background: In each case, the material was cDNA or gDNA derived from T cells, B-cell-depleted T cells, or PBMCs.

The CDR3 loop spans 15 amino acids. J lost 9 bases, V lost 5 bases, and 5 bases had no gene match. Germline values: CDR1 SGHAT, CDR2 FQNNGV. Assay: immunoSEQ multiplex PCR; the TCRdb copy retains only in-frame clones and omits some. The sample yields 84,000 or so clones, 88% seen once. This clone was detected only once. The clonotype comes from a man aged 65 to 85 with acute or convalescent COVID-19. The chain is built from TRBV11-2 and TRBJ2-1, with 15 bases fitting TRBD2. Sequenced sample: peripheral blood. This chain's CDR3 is CASSPGLAGGGEQFF. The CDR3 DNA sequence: TGTGCCAGCAGCCCGGGACTAGCGGGGGGTGGTGAGCAGTTCTTC.